Presented here are 9 T cell receptor beta chains from one specimen sequenced in a study of tumor and adjacent non-tumor tissue in lung cancer. This sample's RNA came from whole unsorted tissue. Distant lung tissue was collected more than 3 cm away from the tumor edge. A modified ARM-PCR protocol with three rounds of nested PCR amplified TCRbeta. TCRdb ran MiXCR on the multiplex PCR reads and lists one entry per CDR3 protein. This table holds nearly 50,000 distinct CDR3 sequences, 60% to 65% found once. The sequenced sample was distant non-tumor lung tissue. These receptors all come from a woman in her 70s with non-small cell lung cancer.

A note on this clonotype: A much larger clonotype is one base distant, so this may be a read error. V is TRBV20-1 and J is TRBJ2-1; tentative D call: TRBD1 (6 bases). The CDR3 has 14 residues. Trimming removed 3 bases at V and 6 bases at J, with 15 bases between. CDR1 and CDR2 (germline): DFQATT, SNEGSKA (reference sequence). CDR3 residues: CSARGHSFSNEQFF. Written as DNA, the CDR3 is TGCAGTGCTAGGGGACATTCTTTTTCCAATGAGCAGTTCTTC.

On this clonotype: An end of the junction differs from the germline gene, which may be a read error. The chain recombines TRBV11-3 with TRBJ2-3; 8 nucleotides match TRBD2. There are 15 residues in the CDR3. Germline loops: CDR1 SGHNT, CDR2 YENEEA. CDR3 sequence (DNA): TGTGCCAGGAGCTTAGATGGGCTAGCGGGAGATACGCAGTATTTT. Its translation: CARSLDGLAGDTQYF.

With regard to this clonotype: This CDR3 fails to terminate in the conserved phenylalanine or tryptophan, so it likely reflects a read error. The CDR3 DNA reads TGTACCAGCAGCCAAGATTTAAGGGGACTTGGACGATACAATGAGCAGTTCTCC. It specifies CTSSQDLRGLGRYNEQFS. V usage is TRBV4-2 and J usage is TRBJ2-1, with D tentatively TRBD2 (6 bases). CDR3 length equals 18 residues. Germline V gene lookup returns CDR1 LGHNA and CDR2 YNFKEQ.

Worth noting for this clonotype: At one end, the junction sequence differs from germline, possibly due to a read error. V is TRBV5-5 and J is TRBJ2-6, with D possibly called TRBD1 or TRBD2 (5 bases each). The CDR3 spans 15 residues. CDR1 is SGHKS and CDR2 is YYEKEE in the germline V gene (reference sequence). The CDR3 reads CACSLAGSGANALTF. The CDR3 region has the DNA TGTGCCTGCAGCTTGGCAGGGTCCGGGGCCAACGCCCTGACTTTC.

This clonotype was detected ten times or more. The chain uses TRBV20-1 and TRBJ2-7; 10 positions match TRBD2. The CDR3 extends over 15 amino acids. CDR1 is DFQATT, CDR2 SNEGSKA, per germline (reference sequence). V gave up 0 bases and J gave up 5 bases; unmatched junction bases: 7. This CDR3 is CSARDQGSGRNEQYF. DNA of the CDR3: TGCAGTGCTAGAGATCAGGGTAGCGGGAGGAACGAGCAGTACTTC.

V usage is TRBV6-1 and J usage is TRBJ1-5; 8 bases match TRBD1. Germline V gene lookup returns CDR1 MNHNS and CDR2 SASEGT. The CDR3 is made up of 13 amino acids. Trimming cost V 6 bases and J 7 bases; bases outside gene matches: 5. The CDR3 DNA is TGTGCCAGCAGCGCACAGGGGGAGCAGCCCCAGCATTTT. Amino acid sequence: CASSAQGEQPQHF.

Remarks on this clonotype: A read error may account for a junction end that differs from germline. CDR3: CVISATGGARTGELFF. The DNA for the CDR3 is TGTGTCATCAGTGCTACAGGGGGCGCCCGGACCGGGGAGCTGTTTTTT. This chain uses TRBV10-3 with TRBJ2-2, with 9 bases lining up with TRBD1. Germline CDR1 is ENHRY and CDR2 is SYGVKD. The CDR3 consists of 16 residues.

This chain uses TRBV6-6 with TRBJ2-3; D is perhaps TRBD1 (6 bases). The J call is doubtful: the DNA matches TRBJ1-5 better. Germline loops: CDR1 MNHNY, CDR2 SVGAGI (reference sequence). This CDR3 contains 15 residues. The CDR3 protein is CASSSGIGGVDTQHF. Here the CDR3 DNA reads TGTGCCAGCAGTTCCGGGATAGGGGGTGTAGATACGCAGCATTTT.

This clonotype occurred once. This chain connects TRBV6-5 to TRBJ2-1, with D hard to call. The length of the CDR3 is 12 residues. The V end lost 5 bases, the J end lost 15 bases, and 17 bases lay between the germline ends. Looked up from germline, CDR1 is MNHEY and CDR2 is SVGAGI. The CDR3 sequence is CASSPMVDELFF. In DNA form, the CDR3 reads TGTGCCAGCAGTCCCATGGTCGATGAGTTGTTCTTC.